This entry lists 28 T cell receptor beta chains sequenced from one sample in a study of blood T cell repertoires in COVID-19. Generated by immunoSEQ multiplex PCR, the TCRdb table keeps only in-frame clones and is missing some. The sample shows about 40,000 clones, 84% of them seen only once. Sequencing input: peripheral blood. Source of these receptors: a man aged 45-60 years with active or convalescent COVID-19.

This clone was observed a handful of times. V usage is TRBV6-5 and J usage is TRBJ2-2; D is uncertain. The germline V and J ends were trimmed by 10 bases and 0 bases, with 12 bases remaining between them. There are 14 residues in the CDR3. Germline V gene sequence: CDR1 MNHEY, CDR2 SVGAGI. CDR3 sequence reads: CATVGAANTGELFF. The CDR3 nucleotides are TGTGCCACCGTGGGCGCAGCGAACACCGGGGAGCTGTTTTTT.

This clone was detected only once. The V gene is TRBV5-8, the J gene TRBJ1-1; D is perhaps TRBD1 (6 bases). V was trimmed by 4 bases and J by 4 bases, leaving 8 bases between them. Germline CDR1 reads SGHTS; CDR2 reads YDEGEE. CDR3 length equals 12 residues. This CDR3 reads CASSQGGTEAFF. Here the CDR3 DNA reads TGTGCCAGCAGCCAAGGGGGCACTGAAGCTTTCTTT.

This clone was counted a few times. This chain uses TRBV19 with TRBJ1-5, with D perhaps matching TRBD1 (5 bases). From germline, CDR1 is LNHDA and CDR2 SQIVND (reference sequence). Trimming left V 3 bases short and J 0 bases short, with 9 bases between. The CDR3 has 15 amino acids. The CDR3 here is CASSIWGDSNQPQHF. The CDR3 DNA reads as TGTGCCAGTAGTATTTGGGGGGATAGCAATCAGCCCCAGCATTTT. Combining the CDR3 with reference TRBV19 and TRBJ1-5 gives the whole variable domain DGGITQSPKYLFRKEGQNVTLSCEQNLNHDAMYWYRQDPGQGLRLIYYSQIVNDFQKGDIAEGYSVSREKKESFPLTVTSAQKNPTAFYLCASSIWGDSNQPQHFGDGTRLSIL.

This chain joins TRBV3-1 (or the pseudogene TRBV3-2) and TRBJ1-4, with D possibly matching TRBD1 (5 bases). The germline CDR1 and CDR2 sequences are LGHDT and YNNKEL (reference sequence). The length of the CDR3 is 15 residues. Trimming left V 2 bases short and J 5 bases short, with 12 bases between. The CDR3 loop is CASSQFGWTNEKLFF. For the CDR3, the DNA is TGTGCCAGCAGCCAATTCGGCTGGACAAATGAAAAACTGTTTTTT.

V usage is TRBV7-3 and J usage is TRBJ1-1; weak D call: TRBD1 (6 bases). CDR1 SGHTA and CDR2 FQGTGA come from the germline V gene. The CDR3 has 13 residues. V was cut by 5 bases and J by 10 bases, with 17 bases left in between. The CDR3 DNA reads TGTGCCAGCAGCATATCATCGACAGGATCAGCTTTCTTT. It is translated as CASSISSTGSAFF.

The gene calls are TRBV4-1 and TRBJ2-5, with TRBD1 identical over 7 bases. Germline CDR1 MGHRA, CDR2 YSYEKL. V shed 3 bases, J shed 5 bases, and the junction held 6 bases outside the gene matches. The CDR3 is 14 residues long. DNA for the CDR3: TGCGCCAGCAGCCAGGTTACAGGGGTTGAGACCCAGTACTTC. It translates to CASSQVTGVETQYF.

The genes are TRBV29-1 and TRBJ1-2; 10 bases align to TRBD1. The CDR3 spans 20 residues. Per germline, CDR1 SQVTM and CDR2 ANQGSEA. With V trimmed by 0 bases and J by 5 bases, 21 bases remained unmatched. In DNA, the CDR3 is TGCAGCGTTGAAGAACGTAAGAGAAAAACCGGGACAGGGGAATTTTATGGCTACACCTTC. Translated, it gives CSVEERKRKTGTGEFYGYTF.

The rearrangement links TRBV19 to TRBJ1-5; 7 nucleotides align to TRBD1. The junction had 10 bases not matched to a gene; V was cut back by 6 bases and J by 2 bases. Germline V gives CDR1 LNHDA, CDR2 SQIVND (reference sequence). The CDR3 length is 16 residues. CDR3: CASSPGRTGRNQPQHF. The CDR3 DNA is TGTGCCAGTAGCCCCGGACGGACAGGCCGCAATCAGCCCCAGCATTTT.

The chain is built from TRBV7-8 and TRBJ1-5; no clear D. Germline V CDR1 and CDR2: SGHVS, FQNEAQ. The CDR3 extends over 13 amino acids. The V end was cut by 1 base, the J end by 5 bases, with 6 bases between. The DNA of the CDR3 is TGTGCCAGCAGCTTAGGGTCGGATCAGCCCCAGCATTTT. This gives the protein CASSLGSDQPQHF.

The genes are TRBV6-2 or TRBV6-3 and TRBJ2-1; 9 bases are a match to TRBD2. This CDR3 region has 14 residues. The germline V gene has CDR1 MNHEY and CDR2 SVGEGT. V lost 2 bases to trimming and J lost 8 bases; unmatched junction nucleotides: 4. For the CDR3, the DNA is TGTGCCAGCAGTTACGCGGGGGGGCTAGATGAGCAGTTCTTC. It is translated as CASSYAGGLDEQFF.

The chain couples TRBV6-5 to TRBJ1-2; D is possibly TRBD1 (5 bases). Germline loops: CDR1 MNHEY, CDR2 SVGAGI. The CDR3 spans 11 residues. With 11 bases removed from V and 4 bases from J, the gap between germline ends came to 11 bases. CDR3 DNA sequence: TGTGCCGCAGGGTCGCTCTATGGCTACACCTTC. It yields the protein CAAGSLYGYTF.

V is TRBV5-1 and J is TRBJ1-2; D is undetermined. The CDR3 spans 12 residues. Germline loops: CDR1 SGHRS, CDR2 YFSETQ. The ends were cut back, 4 bases at V and 3 bases at J, with 7 bases in the middle. This CDR3 reads CASSKTDYGYTF. The CDR3 nucleotides are TGCGCCAGCAGCAAAACAGACTATGGCTACACCTTC.

For the CDR3, the DNA is TGTGCCACGCAGCGGGGGCAACTCCACTACGAGCAGTACTTC. It yields the protein CATQRGQLHYEQYF. This chain connects TRBV15 to TRBJ2-7; 8 bases map to TRBD2. CDR3 length equals 14 residues. The germline gives CDR1 LNHNV, CDR2 YYDKDF (reference sequence). V shed 9 bases, J shed 3 bases, and the junction held 10 bases outside the gene matches.

This sequence joins TRBV6-5 and TRBJ1-2; 9 bases match TRBD1. Germline V gene sequence: CDR1 MNHEY, CDR2 SVGAGI. V shed 6 bases, J shed 4 bases, and the junction held 9 bases outside the gene matches. CDR3 size: 15 residues. CDR3 in DNA: TGTGCCAGCAGCCCGAGACAGGGGGGAGGCTATGGCTACACCTTC. This sequence encodes CASSPRQGGGYGYTF.

With regard to this clone: Other DNA variants within this sample encode the same CDR3. The chain recombines TRBV12-3 or TRBV12-4 with TRBJ1-2; tentatively, D is TRBD1 (5 bases). CDR3 length equals 12 residues. The V gene lost 6 bases and the J gene lost 4 bases, with 9 bases spanning the gap. CDR3 residues: CASSLTGYGYTF. As DNA, the CDR3 is TGTGCCAGCAGCTTAACAGGCTATGGCTACACCTTC.

The V and J genes are TRBV6-5 and TRBJ1-1; TRBD1 might be the D (5 bases). This CDR3 contains 15 residues. V gave up 2 bases and J gave up 6 bases, with 16 bases separating them. Per germline, CDR1 MNHEY and CDR2 SVGAGI. This CDR3 reads CASSYTLTVSAEAFF. In nucleotides, the CDR3 is TGTGCCAGCAGTTACACCCTGACAGTATCGGCTGAAGCTTTCTTT.

The chain combines TRBV18 with TRBJ2-5, with 7 bases lining up with TRBD2. The CDR3 is 15 residues long. The V segment lost 1 base and the J segment 4 bases; nucleotides outside the gene matches: 6. The germline CDR1 and CDR2 sequences are KGHSH and LQKENI. CDR3 bases: TGTGCCAGCTCACCACATGACGGGGGGACAGAGACCCAGTACTTC. Its translation: CASSPHDGGTETQYF.

The chain combines TRBV11-2 with TRBJ1-4; 11 nucleotides line up with TRBD1. The V and J ends lost 5 bases and 8 bases, in that order; junction bases with no gene match: 10. The CDR3 totals 16 residues. The V gene's germline CDR1 is SGHAT and CDR2 FQNNGV. Written as DNA, the CDR3 is TGTGCCAGCAGCATCAGTGCCGGGACAGGGGGGGAAAAACTGTTTTTT. Translating it yields CASSISAGTGGEKLFF.

The rearrangement links TRBV2 to TRBJ2-7; TRBD2 matches at 10 bases. There are 14 residues in the CDR3. CDR1 and CDR2 (germline): SNHLY, FYNNEI. Unmatched junction bases numbered 6, after V lost 4 bases and J lost 6 bases. The CDR3 region has the DNA TGTGCCAGCAGTGGGGGACTAGCGAAGCTCGAGCAGTACTTC. Its translation: CASSGGLAKLEQYF.

The V and J genes are TRBV6-1 and TRBJ2-7; D is possibly TRBD2 (6 bases). V shed 0 bases and J shed 3 bases, with 12 bases lying between them. The CDR3 is made up of 15 amino acids. Looked up from germline, CDR1 is MNHNS and CDR2 is SASEGT. CDR3 sequence: CASSEAGGQGYEQYF. CDR3 DNA: TGTGCCAGCAGTGAAGCAGGAGGGCAGGGCTACGAGCAGTACTTC.

The chain joins TRBV2 to TRBJ1-5; 7 bases align to TRBD1. The V and J ends lost 8 bases and 3 bases, in that order; junction bases with no gene match: 7. There are 14 residues in the CDR3. Germline V lookup: CDR1 SNHLY, CDR2 FYNNEI. CDR3: CASSAGTDNQPQHF. DNA for the CDR3: TGTGCCAGCTCTGCCGGGACAGACAATCAGCCCCAGCATTTT.

The CDR3 DNA reads as TGTGCCAGCAGCTTTAACAGGGGGCTGGACTATGGCTACACCTTC. It translates to CASSFNRGLDYGYTF. The chain has TRBV9 and TRBJ1-2, with 9 positions matching TRBD1. The CDR3 length is 15 residues. V shed 4 bases, J shed 3 bases, and the junction held 7 bases outside the gene matches. CDR1 is SGDLS, CDR2 YYNGEE, per germline.

The rearrangement joins TRBV6-1 to TRBJ2-7; 8 bases are shared with TRBD1. The germline V gene encodes CDR1 MNHNS and CDR2 SASEGT. J lost 2 bases, V lost 2 bases, and 5 bases had no gene match. The CDR3 extends over 15 amino acids. As DNA, the CDR3 is TGTGCCAGCAGTGAACCAGGGGGCGCAACCTACGAGCAGTACTTC. Protein sequence: CASSEPGGATYEQYF.

This clone rates as medium-sized (0.01 to 0.1%). This chain uses TRBV7-9 with TRBJ2-5, with 10 bases fitting TRBD2. V trimming: 6 bases; J trimming: 3 bases; junction bases outside the gene matches: 7. Germline CDR1 is SEHNR and CDR2 is FQNEAQ (reference sequence). The CDR3 covers 15 residues. CDR3 sequence reads: CASSPSGGEEETQYF. In DNA form, the CDR3 reads TGTGCCAGCAGTCCCAGCGGGGGGGAAGAAGAGACCCAGTACTTC.

This clone was detected only a few times. V gene TRBV5-6 combines with J gene TRBJ1-5, with D tentatively TRBD1 (5 bases). CDR3 length: 14 residues. Germline assignment: CDR1 SGHDT and CDR2 YYEEEE. V was trimmed by 4 bases and J by 6 bases, leaving 14 bases between them. As DNA, the CDR3 is TGTGCCAGCAGCCCTCAGGGTGCCAGTCAGCCCCAGCATTTT. Translated: CASSPQGASQPQHF. The full variable domain, in which reference TRBV5-6 and TRBJ1-5 provide the parts outside the CDR3, is DAGVTQSPTHLIKTRGQQVTLRCSPKSGHDTVSWYQQALGQGPQFIFQYYEEEERQRGNFPDRFSGHQFPNYSSELNVNALLLGDSALYLCASSPQGASQPQHFGDGTRLSIL.

The chain couples TRBV3-1 (or the pseudogene TRBV3-2) to TRBJ2-1; TRBD2 matches at 11 bases. Germline CDR1 reads LGHDT; CDR2 reads YNNKEL (reference sequence). This CDR3 has 15 amino acids. V gave up 5 bases and J gave up 5 bases; unmatched junction bases: 5. The CDR3 spells CASSILAGGNNEQFF. For the CDR3, the DNA is TGTGCCAGCAGCATCCTAGCGGGGGGAAACAATGAGCAGTTCTTC.

The J gene is TRBJ1-2, the V gene TRBV30; 7 bases agree with TRBD1. This CDR3 comprises 15 residues. Germline V gene sequence: CDR1 GTSNPN, CDR2 SVGIG (reference sequence). The junction had 8 bases not matched to a gene; V was cut back by 0 bases and J by 4 bases. CDR3 protein: CAWSVRKGGGYGYTF. The CDR3 DNA reads as TGTGCCTGGAGTGTAAGAAAAGGGGGCGGCTATGGCTACACCTTC.

The J gene is TRBJ1-4, the V gene TRBV10-1; TRBD1 agrees at 10 bases. This CDR3 region has 13 residues. The germline gives CDR1 WNHNN, CDR2 SYGVQD (reference sequence). V lost 6 bases to trimming and J lost 7 bases; unmatched junction nucleotides: 2. The DNA for the CDR3 is TGCGCCAGCAGCCGGGACAGGGGTGAAAAACTGTTTTTT. Translated: CASSRDRGEKLFF.